The source of this TCR beta chain is a study of OX40 agonist ivuxolimab in advanced cancers. Overall study context: Two cutaneous melanoma patients and one hepatocellular carcinoma patient, three in all, had partial responses. Study conclusions and caveats: Average numbers of expanded clones were greater in CD8+ T cells than in CD4+.

V dropped 1 base and J dropped 4 bases, with 12 bases sitting between them. This CDR3 region has 15 residues. From germline, CDR1 is SGHNT and CDR2 YENEEA. Repertoires were generated with immunoSEQ multiplex PCR, while TCRdb's copy carries only in-frame clones and drops some. The table shows approximately 99,000 clones, with 85% to 95% occurring only once. No patient had autoimmune disease or received systemic immunosuppression. This clone was seen just once. Its antigen is still unknown. This TCR derives from an adult with an advanced solid tumor such as melanoma, head and neck, liver or kidney cancer. The source was CD4+ or CD8+ T cells sorted from blood, collected in a trial of the OX40 agonist ivuxolimab. The genes are TRBV11-3 and TRBJ2-3; TRBD1 might be the D (5 bases). CDR3 bases: TGTGCCAGCAGCTTAGGGCAGGACACGGCAGATACGCAGTATTTT. Residues: CASSLGQDTADTQYF.